The clone carrying this T cell receptor beta chain was seen just once. Its antigen is undetermined. Looked up from germline, CDR1 is SGHAT and CDR2 is FQNNGV. The CDR3 contains 19 residues. J lost 5 bases, V lost 7 bases, and 17 bases had no gene match. This sample was included in a study of T cell clones after liver transplantation. Overall study: Liver transplant recipients had immunosuppression withdrawal attempted within 2 years.

Assay: immunoSEQ multiplex PCR; the TCRdb copy retains only in-frame clones and omits some. The table records fewer than 110,000 clones, about 81% of them present only once. Regarding the study as a whole: The donor-reactive repertoire was only partly measurable in a couple of subjects, lacking donor cells.

The sequencing here drew on CD4+ T cells from blood, taken around 50 months after liver transplant. The chain couples TRBV11-2 to TRBJ2-3; 14 bases are a match to TRBD2. The TCR originated in a human patient who received a liver transplant. The T cells may come from the graft donor. The CDR3 spells CASTVSAGTSGRRGDTQYF. The CDR3 coding sequence is TGTGCCAGCACCGTTTCCGCCGGGACTAGCGGGAGAAGAGGAGATACGCAGTATTTT.